The T cell receptor (beta chain) under discussion was sequenced for a study of CD8 T cells in ankylosing spondylitis. Study-level results: The authors found the disease-linked clones to be CD8+ and relatively rare in peripheral blood. A TCR beta motif made of about 8 highly homologous variants seemed typical of ankylosing spondylitis blood. The study looked at matched synovial fluid samples from ankylosing spondylitis patients. Disease-linked clones were reported to be significantly enriched there.

As to this clonotype: The antigen is undetermined.

The CDR3 runs 14 residues. Trimming took 7 bases from V and 2 from J, leaving 11 bases between them. Quantitative molecular-barcoded 5'-RACE generated the TCR beta libraries. TCRdb reprocessed the 5' RACE reads via MiXCR and lists one record per CDR3 protein. The table lists a few hundred thousand distinct CDR3 sequences, under 20% of them singletons. The V and J genes are TRBV12-3 or TRBV12-4 and TRBJ2-2; possibly TRBD1 or TRBD2 for D (5 bases each). The clonotype comes from a male donor with ankylosing spondylitis. Material for sequencing was blood, either unsorted or a sorted T cell fraction (not recorded which). The CDR3 loop reads CASNLGANTGELFF. In DNA, the CDR3 is TGTGCCAGCAACCTCGGGGCTAACACCGGGGAGCTGTTTTTT.